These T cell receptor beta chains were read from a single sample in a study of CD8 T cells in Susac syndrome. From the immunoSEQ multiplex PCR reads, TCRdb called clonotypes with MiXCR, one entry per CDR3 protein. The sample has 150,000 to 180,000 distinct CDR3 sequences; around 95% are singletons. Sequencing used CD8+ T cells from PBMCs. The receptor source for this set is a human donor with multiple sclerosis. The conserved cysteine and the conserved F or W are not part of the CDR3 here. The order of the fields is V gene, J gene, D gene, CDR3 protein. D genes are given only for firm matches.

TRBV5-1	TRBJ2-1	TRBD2	ASSSIGGSYNEQF
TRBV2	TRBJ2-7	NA	ASSERGTIYEQY
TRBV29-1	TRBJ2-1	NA	SVELDNSYNEQF
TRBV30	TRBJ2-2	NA	AWSVWWNTGELF
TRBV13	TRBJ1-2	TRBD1	ASSPQRTGMEGYT
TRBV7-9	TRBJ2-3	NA	ASRAAGEADTQY
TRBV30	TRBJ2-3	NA	AWRVPSGDPTDTQY
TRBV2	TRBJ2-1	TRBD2	ASSVEGVLAGPYNEQF
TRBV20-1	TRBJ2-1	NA	SARGGLGSSSYNEQF
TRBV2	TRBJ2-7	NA	VSLGERGEQY
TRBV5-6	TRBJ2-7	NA	ASSSSYEQY
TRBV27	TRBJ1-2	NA	ASSLSTGNYGYT
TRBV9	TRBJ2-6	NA	ASSVLQFLSGANVLT
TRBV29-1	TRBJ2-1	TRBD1	SVEKGGVYNEQF
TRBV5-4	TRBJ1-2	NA	ASSLNGGRHYGYT
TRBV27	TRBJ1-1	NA	ASSSGLEAF
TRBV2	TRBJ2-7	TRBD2	ASSEGSGEHEQY
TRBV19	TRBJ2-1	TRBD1	ASSSRTGPTSYNEQF
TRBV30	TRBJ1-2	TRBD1	AWSVSQGGGYT
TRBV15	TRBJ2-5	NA	ATTTAGALLKETQY
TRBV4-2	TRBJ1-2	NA	ASSQDRTDYGYT
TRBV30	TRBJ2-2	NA	ASTNTGELF
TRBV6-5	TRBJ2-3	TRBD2	ASSYSSGGALTDTQY
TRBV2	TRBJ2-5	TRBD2	ASSREGLALQETQY
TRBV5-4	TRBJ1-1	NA	ASSSFDAEAF
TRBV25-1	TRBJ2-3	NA	ASSEWERGGTDTQY
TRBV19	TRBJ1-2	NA	ASSGDGDVYGYT
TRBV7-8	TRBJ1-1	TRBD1	ASSPGTVAPRPSEAF
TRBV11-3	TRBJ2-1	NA	ASSSHRNEQF
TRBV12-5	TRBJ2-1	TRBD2	ASGPTLGLAGEQF
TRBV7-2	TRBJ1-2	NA	ASSSIHKARVEGYT
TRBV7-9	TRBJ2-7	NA	ASSLALGTEQY
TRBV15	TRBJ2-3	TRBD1	ATSRRTGGTDTQY
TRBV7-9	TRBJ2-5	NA	ASSFRQRKETQY
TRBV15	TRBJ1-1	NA	ATSRDRGRGAEAF
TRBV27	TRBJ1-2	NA	ASRFGGTNYGYT
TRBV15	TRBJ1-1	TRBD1	ATSRDRVTEAF
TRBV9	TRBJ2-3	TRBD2	ASSFSGGTTDTQY
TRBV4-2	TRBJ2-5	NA	ASSPTVQETQY
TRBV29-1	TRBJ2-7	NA	SVEFGPSREQY
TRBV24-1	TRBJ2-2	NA	ATRAGNTGELF
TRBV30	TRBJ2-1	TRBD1	AWSVGTGPYNEQF
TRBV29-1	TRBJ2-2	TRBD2	SVGPGLGFENTGELF
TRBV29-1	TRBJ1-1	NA	SVVSPGNTEAF